The source of this TCR beta chain is a study of T cell responses to AZD1222 COVID-19 vaccine. The table came from immunoSEQ multiplex PCR; TCRdb's copy has only in-frame clones and leaves some out. The profile shows over 100,000 clones, around 82% of them singletons. A word on this clone: Its antigen remains unidentified.

The CDR3 consists of 13 residues. The V gene end was trimmed by 3 bases and the J gene end by 7 bases; junction bases not matched to a gene: 5. Whole-study results and caveats: Only a handful of AZD1222 recipients, more than five in all, had baseline seropositivity. Clonal diversity was possibly underestimated, and white British individuals and females predominated among donors. Two AZD1222 doses significantly raised spike-specific TCR breadth and depth over controls.

The rearrangement joins TRBV12-3 or TRBV12-4 to TRBJ1-1, with 7 bases aligning to TRBD1. This clonotype originated in an adult in good health. Specimen: peripheral blood, collected on day 0 of AZD1222 vaccination. The CDR3 bases are TGTGCCAGCAGTTTGCAGGGGGGGGATGAAGCTTTCTTT. Translated: CASSLQGGDEAFF.